This T cell receptor (beta chain) was found in a study of long-term antiretroviral therapy in people with HIV. As for the study in general: The 2015 recommendation for immediate ART came about a decade after the earliest samples.

Per the germline V gene, CDR1 is WSHSY and CDR2 is SAAADI. The CDR3 is 15 residues long. V lost 3 bases, J lost 4 bases, and 6 bases stayed unmatched. At minimum, one pre-ART and two post-ART PBMC samples were obtained from each donor. Assay version v3.0 of immunoSEQ was used, and it was run at survey level. Sequenced by immunoSEQ multiplex PCR; TCRdb stores in-frame clones only, minus some. This sample has 9,500 to 15,000 clones, with about 80% found just once. This TCR came from a man between 35 and 55 years old with HIV. The chain couples TRBV10-2 to TRBJ1-5; TRBD1 agrees at 7 bases. The source was unsorted PBMCs, collected 3.1 years before starting antiretroviral therapy. The CDR3 DNA sequence: TGCGCCAGCAGTGAAGGACAGGCGCCGAATCAGCCCCAGCATTTT. Translation gives CASSEGQAPNQPQHF.